This is a list of T cell receptor beta chains from one sample in a study of response to subunit inactivated influenza vaccine. MiXCR, applied by TCRdb to the RT-PCR reads, yields one record per CDR3 protein. The table includes 250,000 to 350,000 distinct CDR3 sequences, approximately 20% detected once. The source material was PBMCs from blood, sampled about 20 months after vaccination. All receptors come from a man between 50 and 69 years old who received an inactivated influenza vaccine. The CDR3 runs from the conserved cysteine through the conserved F or W. Each record gives: V gene, J gene, clone size, D gene, CDR3 DNA, CDR3 protein. D genes are given only for firm matches. The size field is filled for only some rows; it gives once, few, many or a size class.

>TRBV6-5|TRBJ2-1|-|TRBD2
TGTGCCAGCAGTTACGGGTCTAGCGGAAAATACAATGAGCAGTTCTTC
CASSYGSSGKYNEQFF
>TRBV19|TRBJ2-2|-|-
TGTGCCAGTAGTATTCCCACGAACACCGGGGAGCTGTTTTTT
CASSIPTNTGELFF
>TRBV7-9|TRBJ2-2|-|TRBD2
TGTGCCAGCAGCTTAATCCCACTAGCGGGAGATACCGGGGAGCTGTTTTTT
CASSLIPLAGDTGELFF
>TRBV27|TRBJ1-2|-|-
TGTGCCAGCAGCTGGGGCTTTAACTATGGCTACACCTTC
CASSWGFNYGYTF
>TRBV12-3/TRBV12-4|TRBJ1-6|-|-
TGTGCCAGCAGTCCGCGTTGGGGGGACTCCTATAATTCACCCCTCCACTTT
CASSPRWGDSYNSPLHF
>TRBV15|TRBJ1-2|few|-
TGTGCCACCAGCAGAGACCGAACAGACATTAACGGCTACACCTTC
CATSRDRTDINGYTF
>TRBV6-6|TRBJ1-4|few|-
TGTGCCAGCATGTTGGGGGAAAAACTGTTTTTT
CASMLGEKLFF
>TRBV6-5|TRBJ1-2|-|-
TGTGCCAGCAGTTACTCCCGCGAGCCTAACTATGGCTACACCTTC
CASSYSREPNYGYTF
>TRBV4-3|TRBJ1-2|many|-
TGCGCCAGTTCGATGACGGGAGGGGAGTATGGCTACACCTTC
CASSMTGGEYGYTF
>TRBV10-2|TRBJ2-3|few|-
TGCGCCAGCAGGGAACCCAGAATCACAGATACGCAGTATTTT
CASREPRITDTQYF
>TRBV12-3/TRBV12-4|TRBJ2-7|-|-
TGTGCCAGCACCGTTCTCGACGGAGAGCAGTACTTC
CASTVLDGEQYF
>TRBV20-1|TRBJ2-7|few|TRBD1
TGCAGTGCTCGACAGGGCCCCCCGAGCTCCTACGAGCAGTACTTC
CSARQGPPSSYEQYF
>TRBV20-1|TRBJ2-5|-|-
TGCAGTGCTAGGATCTGGGAGAAAGAGACCCAGTACTTC
CSARIWEKETQYF
>TRBV2|TRBJ2-2|-|-
TGTGCCAGCAGTCAGGCCGGGGCGAGCACCGGGGAGCTGTTTTTT
CASSQAGASTGELFF
>TRBV7-2|TRBJ2-3|-|-
TGTGCCAGCAGCACCCGCAGAGATACGCAGTATTTT
CASSTRRDTQYF
>TRBV4-3|TRBJ2-7|-|TRBD1
TGCGCCAGCAGCCAAGACTCCGGGACAGCTTACGAGCAGTACTTC
CASSQDSGTAYEQYF
>TRBV28|TRBJ1-4|few|-
TGTGCCAGCAGTTTGTCGGGATATCTGGGGAAACTGTTTTTT
CASSLSGYLGKLFF
>TRBV3-1|TRBJ2-5|-|-
TGTGCCAGCTCGAAAACCGGGACAACGCAAGAGACCCAGTACTTC
CASSKTGTTQETQYF
>TRBV28|TRBJ1-1|many|TRBD1
TGTGCCAGCAGTTTACTAGACAGGGATGCTTTCTTT
CASSLLDRDAFF
>TRBV29-1|TRBJ2-2|-|-
TGCAGCGTTGAACGGGACTCAACCGGGGAGCTGTTTTTT
CSVERDSTGELFF
>TRBV6-1|TRBJ1-5|-|-
TGTGCCAGCAGAAAGGGTGGTAATCAGCCCCAGCATTTT
CASRKGGNQPQHF
>TRBV2|TRBJ2-7|-|-
TGTGCCAGCCGACCTCCGGGACGGGCTAGCTCCTACGAGCAGTACTTC
CASRPPGRASSYEQYF
>TRBV6-2/TRBV6-3|TRBJ2-5|large|-
TGTGCCAGCAGTTATAGACTACAAGAGACCCAGTACTTC
CASSYRLQETQYF
>TRBV28|TRBJ1-4|few|TRBD1
TGTGCCAGCAGTTCGGGACAGAGCTTTGAAAAACTGTTTTTT
CASSSGQSFEKLFF
>TRBV5-5|TRBJ2-1|-|-
TGTGCCAGCAGCTTGGCTGGGTGGGATGAGCAGTTCTTC
CASSLAGWDEQFF
>TRBV6-2/TRBV6-3|TRBJ2-2|-|-
TGTGCCAGCAGGAGCGGGGAGCTGTTTTTT
CASRSGELFF
>TRBV9|TRBJ2-2|-|-
TGTGCCAGCAGCGTAGTGTCTAGCAGGAACACCGGGGAGCTGTTTTTT
CASSVVSSRNTGELFF
>TRBV21-1|TRBJ1-2|few|-
TGTGCCAGCAGCAAAGGTCCGTGGACCGACTATGGCTACACCTTC
CASSKGPWTDYGYTF
>TRBV3-1|TRBJ2-7|-|-
TGTGCCAGCAGCCAAGATTCCAAAGCTTACTACGAGCAGTACTTC
CASSQDSKAYYEQYF
>TRBV12-3/TRBV12-4|TRBJ1-4|many|TRBD1
TGTGCCAGCAGTTGGGGACAGGGGCTGAAAAAACTGTTTTTT
CASSWGQGLKKLFF
>TRBV28|TRBJ2-7|-|-
TGTGCCAGCAGTTCCAGGGGATGGGCCTACGAGCAGTACTTC
CASSSRGWAYEQYF
>TRBV12-3/TRBV12-4|TRBJ2-3|-|TRBD1
TGTGCCAGCAGTTCACGACAGGGGACGCAGTATTTT
CASSSRQGTQYF
>TRBV7-2|TRBJ1-1|many|-
TGTGCCAGCAGCTTTGCTTTCGGGGGCCCACACACTGAAGCTTTCTTT
CASSFAFGGPHTEAFF
>TRBV12-3/TRBV12-4|TRBJ1-2|many|-
TGTGCCAGCAGCCCTGACGGTGGCGTAAGGGGTGGCTACACCTTC
CASSPDGGVRGGYTF
>TRBV7-9|TRBJ1-4|few|-
TGTGCCAGCAGCCTCCAGACGGAAAAACTGTTTTTT
CASSLQTEKLFF
>TRBV10-3|TRBJ2-2|few|TRBD1
TGTGCCATCAGGAACAGGGGGGACACCGGGGAGCTGTTTTTT
CAIRNRGDTGELFF
>TRBV4-3|TRBJ1-6|-|-
TGCGCCAGCAGCCAAGAAGAGCGCCTTAATTCACCCCTCCACTTT
CASSQEERLNSPLHF
>TRBV12-3/TRBV12-4|TRBJ2-3|many|-
TGTGCCAGCAGTCAAGGGTGGTGGGTGAGCACAGATACGCAGTATTTT
CASSQGWWVSTDTQYF
>TRBV10-3|TRBJ1-2|few|-
TGTGCCATCAGTGAAGGTTGGGGGACGACTAACTATGGCTACACCTTC
CAISEGWGTTNYGYTF
>TRBV5-5|TRBJ1-2|-|-
TGTGCCAGCAGCCCAGGGACCGCCGGCTACACCTTC
CASSPGTAGYTF
>TRBV6-1|TRBJ2-2|few|TRBD1
TGTGCCAGCAGTCCATTCACAGGGGGCAGTACCGGGGAGCTGTTTTTT
CASSPFTGGSTGELFF
>TRBV10-3|TRBJ1-5|many|-
TGTGCCATCAGTGAGTCTCTGGGGACGGGTCAGCCCCAGCATTTT
CAISESLGTGQPQHF
>TRBV6-2/TRBV6-3|TRBJ1-2|many|-
TGTGCCAGCAGGAGAACGAACTATGGCTACACCTTC
CASRRTNYGYTF
>TRBV28|TRBJ2-3|-|TRBD1
TGTGCCAGCCGACCAATGGGACAGGGGAGCACAGATACGCAGTATTTT
CASRPMGQGSTDTQYF
>TRBV11-1|TRBJ1-6|many|TRBD1
TGTGCCAGCAGCTTAACAGGGGGCCGTTCACCCCTCCACTTT
CASSLTGGRSPLHF
>TRBV12-3/TRBV12-4|TRBJ1-2|-|-
TGTGCCAGCAGTTTACTTTGGGACTATGGCTACACCTTC
CASSLLWDYGYTF
>TRBV4-2|TRBJ1-5|-|TRBD1
TGTGCCAGCAGCCAGATGGGTCCCCGGCAGGGGGAGGTAGAGTTTGCCCAGCATTTT
CASSQMGPRQGEVEFAQHF
>TRBV4-1|TRBJ1-4|many|TRBD1
TGCGCCAGCAGCCAAGAGGCTAGGACAGGGGAAAAACTGTTTTTT
CASSQEARTGEKLFF
>TRBV12-3/TRBV12-4|TRBJ2-7|-|-
TGTGCCAGCAGTTTAGGACAGGCCCGTACCTACGAGCAGTACTTC
CASSLGQARTYEQYF
>TRBV20-1|TRBJ1-2|few|TRBD1
TGCAGTGCTACCCCGCCGACAGGGGACTATGGCTACACCTTC
CSATPPTGDYGYTF
>TRBV29-1|TRBJ2-3|-|-
TGCAGCGTTCCCGAGACTATGGGAAGCCCAGATACGCAGTATTTT
CSVPETMGSPDTQYF
>TRBV7-2|TRBJ2-7|-|TRBD2
TGTGCCAGCAGCTGGACTAGCGGGCCCTACGAGCAGTACTTC
CASSWTSGPYEQYF
>TRBV5-4|TRBJ2-3|-|-
TGTGCCAGCAGCTTGGGCCTGATGGGGGCCGGAAGCACAGATACGCAGTATTTT
CASSLGLMGAGSTDTQYF
>TRBV5-5|TRBJ1-3|many|-
TGTGCCAGCAGCTTGGCTGGGGCTGGAAACACCATATATTTT
CASSLAGAGNTIYF
>TRBV27|TRBJ1-6|-|TRBD1
TGTGCCAGCCGAGAGACAGGGCCCAATTCACCCCTCCACTTT
CASRETGPNSPLHF
>TRBV20-1|TRBJ1-5|few|-
TGCAGTGCTAGAGAGATATATCAGCCCCAGCATTTT
CSAREIYQPQHF
>TRBV7-2|TRBJ2-7|-|-
TGTGCCAGCAGCTTAGCGACGTTGTACGAGCAGTACTTC
CASSLATLYEQYF
>TRBV25-1|TRBJ1-4|few|-
TGTGCCAGCAGTGAATCGGGGGGGGCAACTAATGAAAAACTGTTTTTT
CASSESGGATNEKLFF
>TRBV9|TRBJ1-1|once|-
TGTGCCAGCAGCGTTAGAGGGCAGGGGAGCGAAGCTTTCTTT
CASSVRGQGSEAFF
>TRBV6-5|TRBJ1-5|few|-
TGTGCCAGCAGTTACGGGGGGGCCCAGCATTTT
CASSYGGAQHF